The clone carrying this T cell receptor (beta chain) has a handful of counts. This sample is drawn from a study of T-cell reconstitution after alpha-beta-depleted transplantation in children. Unmatched junction bases numbered 12, after V lost 0 bases and J lost 2 bases. This CDR3 is built from 18 residues. Per the germline V gene, CDR1 is LNHNV and CDR2 is YYDKDF (reference sequence). Construction of the TCRbeta library involved unique molecular identifiers. TCRdb reprocessed the PCR reads with MiXCR, giving one entry per CDR3 protein. The sample has over 550,000 distinct CDR3 sequences, about 10% seen once.

This sequence joins TRBV15 and TRBJ2-7; 8 nucleotides match TRBD2. Sequences were derived from PBMCs from the stem cell graft donor, sampled from the stem cell graft. The TCR originated in a human donor who donated a stem cell graft to a child with acute myeloid leukemia. CDR3 DNA: TGTGCCACCAGCAGAGAACCCCAAACTAGCGGAAGTACCTACGAGCAGTACTTC. Residues: CATSREPQTSGSTYEQYF.